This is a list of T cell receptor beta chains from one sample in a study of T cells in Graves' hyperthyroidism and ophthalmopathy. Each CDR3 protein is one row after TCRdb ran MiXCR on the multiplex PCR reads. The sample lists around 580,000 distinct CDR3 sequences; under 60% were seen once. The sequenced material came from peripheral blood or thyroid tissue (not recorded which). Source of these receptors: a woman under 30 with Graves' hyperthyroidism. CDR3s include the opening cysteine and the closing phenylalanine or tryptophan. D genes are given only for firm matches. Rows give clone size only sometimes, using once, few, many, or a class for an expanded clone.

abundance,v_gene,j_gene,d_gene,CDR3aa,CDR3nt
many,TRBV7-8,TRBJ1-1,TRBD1,CASSFDRTGGTEAFF,TGTGCCAGCAGCTTCGACCGGACAGGGGGGACTGAAGCTTTCTTT
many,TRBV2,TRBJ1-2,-,CASSEGPRQASLYGYTF,TGTGCCAGCAGTGAGGGACCCAGACAGGCTTCCCTTTATGGCTACACCTTC
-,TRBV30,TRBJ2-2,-,CAWSTGRNRGELFF,TGTGCCTGGAGTACTGGCAGGAACCGCGGGGAGCTGTTTTTT
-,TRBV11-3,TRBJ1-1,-,CASSSLGGEAFF,TGTGCCAGCAGCTCGTTGGGGGGTGAAGCTTTCTTT
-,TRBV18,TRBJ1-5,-,CASSPQAGRVANQPQHF,TGTGCCAGCTCACCACAGGCAGGGAGAGTGGCTAATCAGCCCCAGCATTTT
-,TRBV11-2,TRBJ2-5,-,CACNPGLASEETQYF,TGTGCCTGCAATCCGGGACTCGCCTCGGAAGAGACCCAGTACTTC
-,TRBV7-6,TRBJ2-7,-,CASSSDQYNEQYF,TGTGCTAGCAGCTCAGACCAGTACAATGAGCAGTACTTC
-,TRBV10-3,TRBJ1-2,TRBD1,CAISARDPGQLYGYTF,TGTGCCATCAGTGCAAGAGACCCGGGACAGCTCTATGGCTACACCTTC
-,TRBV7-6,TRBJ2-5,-,CASGWRGPRETQYF,TGTGCCAGCGGGTGGCGGGGTCCCCGGGAGACCCAGTACTTC
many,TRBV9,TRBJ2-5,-,CASSSGVGEETQYF,TGTGCCAGCAGTTCGGGGGTCGGGGAAGAGACCCAGTACTTC
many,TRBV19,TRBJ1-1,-,CASSIGAANTEAFF,TGTGCCAGTAGTATAGGAGCGGCGAACACTGAAGCTTTCTTT
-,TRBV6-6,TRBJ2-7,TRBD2,CASGKIAGGYEQYF,TGTGCCAGCGGCAAAATAGCGGGAGGGTACGAGCAGTACTTC
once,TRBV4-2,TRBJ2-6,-,CASSLLGTGANVLTF,TGTGCCAGCAGCCTCTTAGGGACCGGGGCCAACGTCCTGACTTTC
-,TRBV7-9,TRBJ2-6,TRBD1,CASSLLRQGAAFF,TGTGCCAGCAGCCTCCTTCGACAGGGGGCGGCGTTTTTC
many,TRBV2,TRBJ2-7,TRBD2,CATKQGLAYYEQYF,TGTGCCACAAAACAGGGACTAGCTTACTACGAGCAGTACTTC
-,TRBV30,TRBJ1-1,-,CAWRLGRGSGTEAFF,TGTGCCTGGAGGCTTGGGAGGGGCAGCGGTACTGAAGCTTTCTTT
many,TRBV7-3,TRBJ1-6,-,CASSLRTGKNSPLHF,TGTGCCAGCAGCTTAAGAACGGGGAAGAATTCACCCCTCCACTTT
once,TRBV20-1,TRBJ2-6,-,CSANPGAAISGANVLTF,TGCAGTGCTAATCCAGGGGCGGCCATCTCTGGGGCCAACGTCCTGACTTTC
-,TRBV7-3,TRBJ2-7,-,CASTPSGAGDEQYF,TGTGCCAGCACTCCATCGGGAGCAGGGGACGAGCAGTACTTC
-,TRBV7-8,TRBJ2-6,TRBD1,CASSSWDRGLSGANVLTF,TGTGCCAGCAGCTCCTGGGACAGGGGCCTCTCTGGGGCCAACGTCCTGACTTTC
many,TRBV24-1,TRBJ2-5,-,CATSDPQGAIETQYF,TGTGCCACCAGTGACCCCCAAGGGGCCATCGAGACCCAGTACTTC
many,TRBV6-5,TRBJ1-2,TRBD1,CASRSPGQGANYGYTF,TGTGCCAGCAGGTCTCCGGGACAGGGGGCTAACTATGGCTACACCTTC
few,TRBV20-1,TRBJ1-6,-,CSATRIVRLNSPLHF,TGCAGTGCTACGAGAATCGTAAGGTTGAATTCACCCCTCCACTTT
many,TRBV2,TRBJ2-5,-,CASSEATPQETQYF,TGTGCCAGCAGTGAAGCGACTCCTCAAGAGACCCAGTACTTC
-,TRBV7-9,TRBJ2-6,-,CASTGQGANVLTF,TGTGCCAGCACCGGACAGGGGGCCAACGTCCTGACTTTC
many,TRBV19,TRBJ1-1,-,CASSMAGMNTEAFF,TGTGCCAGTAGTATGGCAGGCATGAACACTGAAGCTTTCTTT
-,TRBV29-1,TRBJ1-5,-,CSYAGGQPQHF,TGCAGCTATGCCGGGGGTCAGCCCCAGCATTTT
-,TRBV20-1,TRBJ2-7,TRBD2,CSGKEDASGTSYEQYF,TGCAGTGGCAAGGAGGACGCTAGCGGGACCTCCTACGAGCAGTACTTC
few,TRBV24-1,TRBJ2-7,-,CATSSPSSEQYF,TGTGCCACCAGTTCCCCCAGTAGCGAGCAGTACTTC
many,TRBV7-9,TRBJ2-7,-,CASSSREYQYF,TGTGCCAGCAGCTCCCGGGAGTATCAGTACTTC
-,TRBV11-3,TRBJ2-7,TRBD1,CASSLWTGQEQYF,TGTGCCAGCAGCCTTTGGACAGGGCAGGAGCAGTACTTC
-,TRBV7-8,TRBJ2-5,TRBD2,CASSRTRGRVAVETQYF,TGTGCCAGCAGCCGGACTAGAGGGAGGGTCGCTGTGGAGACCCAGTACTTC
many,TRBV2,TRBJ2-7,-,CASRDRQRSYEQYF,TGTGCCAGCAGGGACCGGCAGCGGTCCTACGAGCAGTACTTC
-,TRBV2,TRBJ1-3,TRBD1,CASSSGTGTTSSGNTIYF,TGTGCCAGCAGTTCCGGGACAGGGACCACCTCCTCTGGAAACACCATATATTTT
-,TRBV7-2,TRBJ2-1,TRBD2,CASSLGTSGYNEQFF,TGTGCCAGCAGCTTAGGGACTAGCGGATACAATGAGCAGTTCTTC
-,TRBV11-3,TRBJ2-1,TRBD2,CASSTPLAGAFNEQFF,TGTGCCAGCAGCACCCCTCTAGCGGGGGCGTTCAATGAGCAGTTCTTC
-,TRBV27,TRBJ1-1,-,CASSNFGGPEAFF,TGTGCCAGCAGTAACTTTGGGGGGCCTGAAGCTTTCTTT
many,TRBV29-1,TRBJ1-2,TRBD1,CSVIGTGSYTF,TGCAGCGTAATAGGGACAGGGAGCTACACCTTC
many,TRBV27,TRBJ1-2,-,CASSLLGHSEGRDGYTF,TGTGCCAGCAGTTTATTAGGTCATTCGGAGGGAAGAGATGGCTACACCTTC
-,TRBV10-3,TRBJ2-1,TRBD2,CAISESGTSNYNEQFF,TGTGCCATCAGTGAGTCCGGGACTAGCAACTACAATGAGCAGTTCTTC
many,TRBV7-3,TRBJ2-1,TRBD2,CASSLTSGRGNEQFF,TGTGCCAGCAGCTTAACTAGCGGGAGGGGGAATGAGCAGTTCTTC
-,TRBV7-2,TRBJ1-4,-,CASSLIMGEKLFF,TGTGCCAGCAGCTTAATTATGGGCGAAAAACTGTTTTTT
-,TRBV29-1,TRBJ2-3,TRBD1,CSVERTGVTDTQYF,TGCAGCGTTGAGAGGACAGGGGTGACAGATACGCAGTATTTT
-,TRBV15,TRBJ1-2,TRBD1,CATSIFETGSTGYTF,TGTGCCACCAGCATTTTCGAGACAGGGTCTACTGGCTACACCTTC
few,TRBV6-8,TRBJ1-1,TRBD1,CASSPGAGTGDEAFF,TGTGCCAGCAGTCCGGGAGCCGGGACAGGAGACGAAGCTTTCTTT